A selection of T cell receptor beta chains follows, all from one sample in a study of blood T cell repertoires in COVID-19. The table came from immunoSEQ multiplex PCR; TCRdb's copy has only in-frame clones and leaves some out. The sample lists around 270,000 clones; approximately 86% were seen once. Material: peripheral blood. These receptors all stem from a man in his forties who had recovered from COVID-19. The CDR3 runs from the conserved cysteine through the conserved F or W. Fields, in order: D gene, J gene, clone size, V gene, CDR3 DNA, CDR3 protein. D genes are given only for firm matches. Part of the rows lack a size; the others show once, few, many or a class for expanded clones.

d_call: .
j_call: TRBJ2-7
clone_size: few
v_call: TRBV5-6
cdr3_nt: TGTGCCAGCAGCTTGTCCCGACGAGGCGAGCAGTACTTC
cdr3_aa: CASSLSRRGEQYF

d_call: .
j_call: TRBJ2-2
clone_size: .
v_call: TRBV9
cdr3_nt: TGTGCCAGCAGCGTAGTAAGGGGCGGGGAGCTGTTTTTT
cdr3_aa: CASSVVRGGELFF

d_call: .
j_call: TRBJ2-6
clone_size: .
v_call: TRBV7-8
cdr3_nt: TGTGCCAGCAGCTTACGACCGGGTCGGAGCTCTGGGGCCAACGTCCTGACTTTC
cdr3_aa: CASSLRPGRSSGANVLTF

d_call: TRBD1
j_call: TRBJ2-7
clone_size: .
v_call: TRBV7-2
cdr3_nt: TGTGCCAGCAGCTACCCCGGGACAGCGCCGGTCCACGAGCAGTACTTC
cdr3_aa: CASSYPGTAPVHEQYF

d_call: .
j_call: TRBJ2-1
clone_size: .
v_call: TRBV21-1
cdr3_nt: TGTGCCAGCAGCACCGGGGACAGCTCCTACAATGAGCAGTTCTTC
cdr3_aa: CASSTGDSSYNEQFF

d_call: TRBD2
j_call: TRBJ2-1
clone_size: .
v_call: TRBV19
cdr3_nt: TGTGCCAGTAGTAGACTAGCGGGAGGTGGGCAAGAGCAGTTCTTC
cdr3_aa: CASSRLAGGGQEQFF

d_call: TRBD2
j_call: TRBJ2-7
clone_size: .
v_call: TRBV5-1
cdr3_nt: TGCGCCAGCAGTTCGGGACTAGCGGTCCTGAGCTCCTACGAGCAGTACTTC
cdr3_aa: CASSSGLAVLSSYEQYF

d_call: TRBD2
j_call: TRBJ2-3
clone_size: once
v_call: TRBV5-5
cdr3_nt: TGTGCCAGCAGCTCGTTAGCGGGGGGGGTGGCAGATACGCAGTATTTT
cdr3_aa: CASSSLAGGVADTQYF

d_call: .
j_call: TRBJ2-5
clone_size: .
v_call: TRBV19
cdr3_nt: TGTGCCAGTAGTACCCAACGGAGCGGACAAGAGACCCAGTACTTC
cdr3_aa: CASSTQRSGQETQYF

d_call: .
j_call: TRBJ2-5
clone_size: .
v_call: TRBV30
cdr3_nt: TGTGCCTGGAGTCCTCAAGAGACCCAGTACTTC
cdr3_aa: CAWSPQETQYF

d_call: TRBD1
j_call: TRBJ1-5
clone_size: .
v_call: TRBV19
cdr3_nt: TGTGCCAGTAGGGGACAGGGGTTGGTAGAGCGCAATCAGCCCCAGCATTTT
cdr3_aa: CASRGQGLVERNQPQHF

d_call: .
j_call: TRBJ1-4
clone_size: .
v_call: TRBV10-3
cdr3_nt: TGTGCCATCGCCCCCGGAGAAAGAAGGGAAAAACTGTTTTTT
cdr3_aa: CAIAPGERREKLFF

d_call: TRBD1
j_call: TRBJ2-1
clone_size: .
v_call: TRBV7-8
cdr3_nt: TGTGCCAGCAGCTTAGCCTGGAGCATCCGACAGGGTGGCAATGAGCAGTTCTTC
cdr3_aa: CASSLAWSIRQGGNEQFF

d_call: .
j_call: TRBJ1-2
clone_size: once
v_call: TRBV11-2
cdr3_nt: TGTGCCAGCAGCCCCACCCGGGGGGGCCTCTATGGCTACACCTTC
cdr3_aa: CASSPTRGGLYGYTF